A single sample is the source of the 22 T cell receptor beta chains below, sequenced in a study of T cell responses to AZD1222 COVID-19 vaccine. Clones were sequenced by immunoSEQ multiplex PCR, and TCRdb holds only the in-frame ones, with some missing. The sample has around 80,000 clones; about 88% are singletons. Material: peripheral blood, obtained on day 0 of AZD1222 vaccination. These receptors all come from an adult in good health.

The CDR3, as DNA: TGTGCCAGCAGCACGCCCGGAGGCCCCTACGAGCAGTACTTC. Its translation: CASSTPGGPYEQYF. This chain links TRBV11-2 with TRBJ2-7, with D perhaps matching TRBD2 (5 bases). The CDR3 consists of 14 residues. Trimming took off 5 bases at V and 2 bases at J, with 13 bases between the two ends. Germline V gene sequence: CDR1 SGHAT, CDR2 FQNNGV.

The rearrangement uses TRBV5-3 and TRBJ1-6; D is possibly TRBD1 (5 bases). TRBV5-3 is identified as an open reading frame with a role that is uncertain. The CDR3 runs to 14 residues. V lost 4 bases to trimming and J lost 9 bases, with 14 bases between them. The DNA of the CDR3 is TGTGCCAGAAGCCTTGGGGGGGTCTGTTCACCCCTCCACTTT. Protein: CARSLGGVCSPLHF.

This clone was counted once. V usage is TRBV5-1 and J usage is TRBJ2-6, with a possible D match to TRBD1 (5 bases). Trimming shortened V by 0 bases and J by 2 bases, and 12 bases separated the two germline ends. CDR1 is SGHRS and CDR2 is YFSETQ in the germline V gene. There are 17 residues in the CDR3. The CDR3 protein is CASSLGPETAGANVLTF. In DNA, the CDR3 is TGCGCCAGCAGCTTGGGTCCGGAGACAGCTGGGGCCAACGTCCTGACTTTC.

The chain carries TRBV5-5 and TRBJ2-2; 8 bases agree with TRBD1. The CDR3 covers 16 residues. Looked up from germline, CDR1 is SGHKS and CDR2 is YYEKEE (reference sequence). Germline trimming cut 3 bases from V and 1 base from J; bases unmatched to any gene: 5. The CDR3 protein is CASSYDRGVNTGELFF. Written as DNA, the CDR3 is TGTGCCAGCAGCTACGACAGGGGCGTGAACACCGGGGAGCTGTTTTTT.

V is TRBV10-1 and J is TRBJ1-3; D is undetermined. CDR3 size: 13 residues. The V end was cut by 8 bases, the J end by 8 bases, with 16 bases between. The germline V gene has CDR1 WNHNN and CDR2 SYGVQD (reference sequence). CDR3 region: CASARDSRDTIYF. CDR3 coding DNA: TGCGCCAGCGCGCGAGACTCCCGGGACACCATATATTTT.

This chain uses TRBV6-5 with TRBJ1-4; 8 positions match TRBD1. Losses at the gene ends were 6 bases for V and 7 bases for J; bases not matched to a gene: 7. Germline CDR1 MNHEY, CDR2 SVGAGI. This CDR3 comprises 14 residues. The CDR3 nucleotides are TGTGCCAGCAGCTCCGGGACAGGAACTGAAAAACTGTTTTTT. This translates into CASSSGTGTEKLFF.

The V gene is TRBV30, the J gene TRBJ1-2, with unresolved D. Trimming took off 1 base at V and 2 bases at J, with 5 bases between the two ends. This CDR3 is built from 12 residues. Looked up from germline, CDR1 is GTSNPN and CDR2 is SVGIG (reference sequence). CDR3 nucleotides: TGTGCCTGGAGTGGAGGGAACTATGGCTACACCTTC. Translation gives CAWSGGNYGYTF.

J is TRBJ2-7 and V is TRBV7-6; D call uncertain. This CDR3 contains 14 residues. V was cut by 5 bases and J by 7 bases, with 18 bases left in between. Germline-derived CDR1 and CDR2 are SGHVS and FNYEAQ. CDR3 sequence: CASSQAGQMKEQYF. The CDR3 DNA follows: TGTGCCAGCAGCCAAGCAGGCCAGATGAAGGAGCAGTACTTC.

The rearrangement uses TRBV24-1 and TRBJ1-1; D not resolved. The CDR3 is 18 amino acids. Trimming removed 4 bases at V and 0 bases at J, with 20 bases between. CDR1 is KGHDR, CDR2 SFDVKD, per germline. In DNA, the CDR3 is TGTGCCACCAGTGACATCCCAATTTGTGGGGTCCTGAACACTGAAGCTTTCTTT. This codes for CATSDIPICGVLNTEAFF.

The chain recombines TRBV3-1 (or the pseudogene TRBV3-2) with TRBJ2-1, with 10 bases lining up with TRBD1. The V and J ends lost 0 bases and 8 bases, in that order; junction bases with no gene match: 7. The germline CDR1 and CDR2 sequences are LGHDT and YNNKEL (reference sequence). This CDR3 has 16 residues. CDR3 residues: CASSQDLTGGLDEQFF. CDR3 sequence (DNA): TGTGCCAGCAGCCAAGATCTGACAGGGGGCTTGGATGAGCAGTTCTTC.

This clone appeared a few times. V gene TRBV4-1 combines with J gene TRBJ2-3; no clear D. Looked up from germline, CDR1 is MGHRA and CDR2 is YSYEKL. The length of the CDR3 is 14 residues. V lost 0 bases and J 4 bases, leaving 8 bases between the germline ends. CDR3: CASSQERVADTQYF. In DNA, the CDR3 is TGCGCCAGCAGCCAAGAAAGGGTGGCAGATACGCAGTATTTT.

This clone was found once. This rearrangement joins TRBV5-4 to TRBJ2-1; 7 bases line up with TRBD2. With V trimmed by 4 bases and J by 0 bases, 4 bases remained unmatched. This CDR3 comprises 15 residues. Germline V gene lookup returns CDR1 SGHNT and CDR2 YYREEE (reference sequence). The DNA for the CDR3 is TGTGCCAGCAGCCATCTAGCGGTCTCCTACAATGAGCAGTTCTTC. The encoded protein is CASSHLAVSYNEQFF.

V and J are TRBV6-2 or TRBV6-3 and TRBJ1-5; maybe TRBD1 (5 bases). Between the trimmed V and J ends, which lost 0 bases and 6 bases, there was a span of 6 bases. The CDR3 has 13 residues. Germline V gene lookup returns CDR1 MNHEY and CDR2 SVGEGT. The CDR3 DNA reads TGTGCCAGCAGTTACTCGGGGCTTCAGCCCCAGCATTTT. This sequence encodes CASSYSGLQPQHF.

The chain is built from TRBV19 and TRBJ2-1; D gene unclear. The V gene's germline CDR1 is LNHDA and CDR2 SQIVND (reference sequence). Trimming took 7 bases from V and 3 from J, leaving 16 bases between them. CDR3 size: 15 residues. CDR3 protein: CASTQSPSSYNEQFF. In DNA form, the CDR3 reads TGTGCCAGTACCCAGTCCCCCTCTAGCTACAATGAGCAGTTCTTC.

This chain uses TRBV7-6 with TRBJ1-1; the D is unclear. Germline values: CDR1 SGHVS, CDR2 FNYEAQ. The CDR3 contains 11 residues. The V gene lost 2 bases and the J gene lost 7 bases, with 5 bases spanning the gap. The CDR3 nucleotides are TGTGCCAGCAGCTTAATCGGTGAAGCTTTCTTT. This codes for CASSLIGEAFF.

V usage is TRBV19 and J usage is TRBJ1-2, with a weak D call TRBD1 (5 bases). The CDR3 length is 13 residues. The ends were cut back, 3 bases at V and 5 bases at J, with 10 bases in the middle. The germline V gene has CDR1 LNHDA and CDR2 SQIVND (reference sequence). The CDR3 region is CASSIGQGYGYTF. CDR3 in DNA: TGTGCCAGTAGTATTGGGCAGGGATATGGCTACACCTTC.

This rearrangement joins TRBV28 to TRBJ1-2; D not resolved. Per germline, CDR1 MDHEN and CDR2 SYDVKM. This CDR3 is built from 12 residues. V lost 8 bases and J 8 bases, leaving 15 bases between the germline ends. The chain's CDR3 is CASVGSPRGYTF. The CDR3 nucleotides are TGTGCCAGCGTAGGCAGTCCACGGGGCTACACCTTC.

The chain couples TRBV27 to TRBJ1-6; the match to TRBD1 covers 8 bases. The CDR3 runs to 15 residues. V was pared by 6 bases and J by 6 bases, with 7 bases of the junction left unmatched. CDR1 and CDR2 from the germline V gene are MNHEY and SMNVEV (reference sequence). CDR3 loop: CASRPGTGTNSPLHF. CDR3 nucleotide sequence: TGTGCCAGCAGACCCGGGACAGGAACTAATTCACCCCTCCACTTT.

V is TRBV29-1 and J is TRBJ1-2; TRBD1 aligns across 9 bases. The CDR3 is 12 amino acids. CDR1 and CDR2 from the germline V gene are SQVTM and ANQGSEA. The V gene end was trimmed by 4 bases and the J gene end by 5 bases; junction bases not matched to a gene: 2. As DNA, the CDR3 is TGCAGCGTTGGGACAGGGGATTATGGCTACACCTTC. It codes for CSVGTGDYGYTF.

This clone was seen only a few times. The chain combines TRBV28 with TRBJ2-5; D unresolved. Trimming stripped 3 bases from V and 5 bases from J, with 16 bases between. The CDR3 consists of 15 residues. Germline CDR1 and CDR2: MDHEN and SYDVKM. CDR3 DNA sequence: TGTGCCAGCAGTTTCGTCCCCAGGTTAGGCGAGACCCAGTACTTC. Protein product: CASSFVPRLGETQYF.

This chain connects TRBV27 to TRBJ1-4; D may be TRBD1 (5 bases). CDR1 MNHEY and CDR2 SMNVEV come from the germline V gene (reference sequence). This CDR3 is 14 amino acids long. V lost 4 bases to trimming and J lost 1 base, with 7 bases between them. In nucleotides, the CDR3 is TGTGCCAGCAGTTGGGGGGTAACTAATGAAAAACTGTTTTTT. This gives the protein CASSWGVTNEKLFF. The full variable domain, rest sourced from reference TRBV27 and TRBJ1-4, is EAQVTQNPRYLITVTGKKLTVTCSQNMNHEYMSWYRQDPGLGLRQIYYSMNVEVTDKGDVPEGYKVSRKEKRNFPLILESPSPNQTSLYFCASSWGVTNEKLFFGSGTQLSVL.

The chain uses TRBV5-5 and TRBJ1-5; D is perhaps TRBD1 (5 bases). Germline CDR1 and CDR2: SGHKS and YYEKEE (reference sequence). V was clipped by 4 bases and J by 1 base, with 12 bases between them. CDR3 length: 15 residues. DNA of the CDR3: TGTGCCAGCAGCGTGGGGACGGGAAGCAATCAGCCCCAGCATTTT. Translated, it gives CASSVGTGSNQPQHF.